Following are 19 T cell receptor beta chains from one sample sequenced in a study of blood T cell repertoires in COVID-19. The protocol was immunoSEQ multiplex PCR, while the TCRdb copy is restricted to in-frame clones and leaves out a portion. The sample contains about 180,000 clones, around 87% of which appear only once. Sample: peripheral blood. The receptors shown here come from a man in his forties or fifties with active or convalescent COVID-19.

This clone was recorded once. The chain employs TRBV6-1 and TRBJ1-1; D not certain. This CDR3 comprises 19 residues. Between the trimmed V and J ends, which lost 0 bases and 0 bases, there was a span of 20 bases. Germline V gene data show CDR1 as MNHNS and CDR2 as SASEGT. The CDR3 here is CASSEAPGNRGRVNTEAFF. In DNA, the CDR3 is TGTGCCAGCAGTGAAGCACCCGGGAACAGAGGGCGAGTGAACACTGAAGCTTTCTTT.

The chain links TRBV10-3 to TRBJ1-5, with 10 bases identical to TRBD1. The trim removed 0 bases at V and 5 bases at J, leaving 4 bases unmatched. Per germline, CDR1 ENHRY and CDR2 SYGVKD. The CDR3 spans 16 residues. The CDR3 coding sequence is TGTGCCATCAGTGAGTCGAGGGACAGGGGCGATCAGCCCCAGCATTTT. Protein: CAISESRDRGDQPQHF.

V is TRBV6-1 and J is TRBJ1-2; D is possibly TRBD1 (6 bases). The CDR3 spans 16 residues. With 4 bases removed from V and 0 bases from J, the gap between germline ends came to 15 bases. The germline V gene encodes CDR1 MNHNS and CDR2 SASEGT. Here the CDR3 reads CASSGKTGLANYGYTF. CDR3 sequence (DNA): TGTGCCAGCAGTGGTAAAACAGGGTTAGCTAACTATGGCTACACCTTC.

The chain links TRBV18 to TRBJ2-2; TRBD1 might be the D (6 bases). The germline V and J ends were trimmed by 3 bases and 7 bases, with 9 bases remaining between them. Germline V gene data show CDR1 as KGHSH and CDR2 as LQKENI. The CDR3 runs 13 residues. The CDR3 DNA reads as TGTGCCAGCTCACCGGGGGCCGTCGGGGAGCTGTTTTTT. Residues: CASSPGAVGELFF.

For this clone: This same CDR3 is encoded by further DNA sequences in the sample. V is TRBV5-1 and J is TRBJ2-5, with 7 positions matching TRBD1. Trimming cost V 0 bases and J 5 bases; bases outside gene matches: 4. The germline V gene has CDR1 SGHRS and CDR2 YFSETQ. The CDR3 runs 14 residues. The CDR3 DNA sequence: TGCGCCAGCAGCTTGGACAGGGGAAGGGAGACCCAGTACTTC. It is translated as CASSLDRGRETQYF.

The rearrangement uses TRBV6-5 and TRBJ1-2, with 9 bases that match TRBD1. This CDR3 has 14 amino acids. CDR1 is MNHEY and CDR2 is SVGAGI in the germline V gene. V lost 6 bases, J lost 8 bases, and 10 bases stayed unmatched. CDR3 region: CASRIQAGTGGYTF. CDR3 nucleotides: TGTGCCAGCAGGATACAAGCCGGGACAGGGGGCTACACCTTC.

The chain joins TRBV7-9 to TRBJ1-2; no firm D call. V shed 2 bases and J shed 3 bases, with 10 bases lying between them. This CDR3 contains 14 residues. CDR1 SEHNR and CDR2 FQNEAQ come from the germline V gene (reference sequence). CDR3 coding DNA: TGTGCCAGCAGCTTAATCGGGTACGACTATGGCTACACCTTC. Encoded protein: CASSLIGYDYGYTF.

The V call is TRBV5-1, the J call TRBJ2-7; possibly TRBD1 for D (5 bases). Trimming removed 0 bases from V and 2 bases from J, with 9 bases in between. The CDR3 length is 14 residues. Germline loops: CDR1 SGHRS, CDR2 YFSETQ. The CDR3 here is CASSLVPGPYEQYF. The CDR3, as DNA: TGCGCCAGCAGCTTGGTTCCAGGGCCCTACGAGCAGTACTTC.

The CDR3 loop reads CASSRSPPTGGRVEGYTF. The CDR3 DNA is TGTGCCAGCAGCCGCTCACCTCCCACAGGGGGCAGGGTGGAGGGCTACACCTTC. V usage is TRBV4-2 and J usage is TRBJ1-2, with TRBD1 identical over 9 bases. CDR3 size: 18 residues. The germline V gene encodes CDR1 LGHNA and CDR2 YNFKEQ. V lost 4 bases, J lost 8 bases, and 20 bases stayed unmatched.

The genes are TRBV7-2 and TRBJ2-2; a possible D gene is TRBD2 (6 bases). Trimming stripped 6 bases from V and 6 bases from J, with 11 bases between. Germline V gene sequence: CDR1 SGHTA, CDR2 FQGNSA. The CDR3 extends over 13 amino acids. CDR3 residues: CASRETRSGELFF. The CDR3 DNA reads TGTGCCAGCAGGGAGACTAGGTCCGGGGAGCTGTTTTTT.

The CDR3 DNA sequence: TGTGCCAGCAGACCACGGGACAGGGAATACTCTGGGGCCAACGTCCTGACTTTC. Encoded protein: CASRPRDREYSGANVLTF. V is TRBV27 and J is TRBJ2-6, with 9 bases aligning to TRBD1. CDR1 and CDR2 from the germline V gene are MNHEY and SMNVEV (reference sequence). CDR3 length: 18 residues. The V gene end was trimmed by 6 bases and the J gene end by 0 bases; junction bases not matched to a gene: 9.

The rearrangement links TRBV11-2 to TRBJ2-7; 8 bases agree with TRBD1. The germline V gene has CDR1 SGHAT and CDR2 FQNNGV. V was pared by 5 bases and J by 1 base, with 4 bases of the junction left unmatched. The CDR3 totals 14 residues. The CDR3 region has the DNA TGTGCCAGCAGCCAGGACAGGGAGTCCTACGAGCAGTACTTC. The encoded protein is CASSQDRESYEQYF.

In this sample, this clone turned up once. The CDR3 region has the DNA TGTGCCAGTAGTTACCTCGGGTCAACTAATGAAAAACTGTTTTTT. It encodes CASSYLGSTNEKLFF. V gene TRBV19 combines with J gene TRBJ1-4; D not certain. Trimming left V 5 bases short and J 0 bases short, with 10 bases between. Looked up from germline, CDR1 is LNHDA and CDR2 is SQIVND (reference sequence). The CDR3 runs to 15 residues. Together with reference TRBV19 and TRBJ1-4, the CDR3 gives the full variable domain: DGGITQSPKYLFRKEGQNVTLSCEQNLNHDAMYWYRQDPGQGLRLIYYSQIVNDFQKGDIAEGYSVSREKKESFPLTVTSAQKNPTAFYLCASSYLGSTNEKLFFGSGTQLSVL.

The CDR3 loop reads CASSLVRAQFSTDTQYF. The CDR3 DNA sequence: TGTGCCAGCAGCTTAGTGAGGGCCCAGTTTAGCACAGATACGCAGTATTTT. This sequence joins TRBV7-8 and TRBJ2-3; a weak D match, TRBD2 (5 bases). V lost 1 base and J 0 bases, leaving 14 bases between the germline ends. The CDR3 has 17 residues. Germline loops: CDR1 SGHVS, CDR2 FQNEAQ. Full variable domain (rest looked up from reference TRBV7-8 and TRBJ2-3): GAGVSQSPRYKVAKRGQDVALRCDPISGHVSLFWYQQALGQGPEFLTYFQNEAQLDKSGLPSDRFFAERPEGSVSTLKIQRTQQEDSAVYLCASSLVRAQFSTDTQYFGPGTRLTVL.

The J gene is TRBJ1-2, the V gene TRBV19, with 7 bases fitting TRBD1. The junction had 6 bases not matched to a gene; V was cut back by 1 base and J by 7 bases. Per the germline V gene, CDR1 is LNHDA and CDR2 is SQIVND (reference sequence). The length of the CDR3 is 14 residues. In nucleotides, the CDR3 is TGTGCCAGTAGTATAGGCGAGGGGGCGAGTGGCTACACCTTC. Amino acid sequence: CASSIGEGASGYTF.

The chain joins TRBV5-1 to TRBJ2-3; TRBD1 aligns across 8 bases. There are 16 residues in the CDR3. The junction had 14 bases not matched to a gene; V was cut back by 4 bases and J by 7 bases. Germline loops: CDR1 SGHRS, CDR2 YFSETQ. The CDR3 loop reads CASSTGPGQETYTQYF. The CDR3, as DNA: TGCGCCAGCAGCACCGGTCCGGGACAGGAGACCTATACGCAGTATTTT.

The rearrangement links TRBV27 to TRBJ1-5; D is perhaps TRBD1 (6 bases). Trimming left V 5 bases short and J 3 bases short, with 8 bases between. The germline V gene has CDR1 MNHEY and CDR2 SMNVEV (reference sequence). This CDR3 has 13 residues. The CDR3 loop reads CASSDRYNQPQHF. The CDR3, as DNA: TGTGCCAGCAGTGACAGGTACAATCAGCCCCAGCATTTT.

The chain carries TRBV6-6 and TRBJ2-7, with 9 bases aligning to TRBD1. CDR1 MNHNY and CDR2 SVGAGI come from the germline V gene (reference sequence). This CDR3 is built from 15 residues. V gave up 7 bases and J gave up 2 bases; unmatched junction bases: 9. CDR3 in amino acids: CASNPRQGGTYEQYF. DNA for the CDR3: TGTGCCAGCAATCCCCGACAGGGGGGTACCTACGAGCAGTACTTC.

The chain uses TRBV19 and TRBJ1-1, with TRBD1 identical over 9 bases. Germline CDR1 LNHDA, CDR2 SQIVND (reference sequence). The CDR3 has 15 amino acids. Germline trimming cut 7 bases from V and 5 bases from J; bases unmatched to any gene: 11. The CDR3 spells CASTQTGGARTEAFF. For the CDR3, the DNA is TGTGCCAGTACCCAAACAGGGGGCGCGAGAACTGAAGCTTTCTTT.